These 28 T cell receptor beta chains share one sample of origin, sequenced in a study of T cell clonality in common variable immunodeficiency (dated by TCRdb to about 2015). The library relied on the immunoSEQ multiplex PCR assay. The immuneACCESS repertoire file appears here via TCRdb, limited to in-frame rearrangements. These files lack a portion of the clones; in checked studies, under half of the deficit traces to unresolved V genes, and the cause of the others is not known. In this sample, approximately 57,000 clones appear, none counted once only. The top ten hold 0.7% to 0.95% of the sample. The sequenced sample consisted of peripheral blood mononuclear cells. The origin of the receptors is a person between 18 and 75 years old in good health.

This clone was counted ten times or more. The read falls 3 residues short of the CDR3 end, and the missing part is taken from the germline J gene. The chain uses TRBV12-3 or TRBV12-4 and TRBJ1-2; a weak D match, TRBD1 (6 bases). The CDR3 contains 13 residues. V lost 5 bases to trimming and J lost 6 bases, with 13 bases between them. The covered CDR3 bases are TGTGCCAGCAGTGACGGGACATTCCATGGC. Translating it yields CASSDGTFHG. The CDR3 as a whole reads CASSDGTFHGYTF.

This clone was counted ten times or more. Read data end 3 residues before the CDR3 end; the end is taken from the germline J gene. The rearrangement joins TRBV7-4 to TRBJ1-1, with TRBD1 matching 7 bases. This CDR3 has 17 residues. With 4 bases clipped from V and 5 bases from J, the junction kept 16 bases outside the gene matches. Per germline, CDR1 SGHVT and CDR2 SQSDAQ. The CDR3 loop is CASSWVRDRGMGTEAFF. The sequenced CDR3 bases are TGTGCCAGCAGCTGGGTCCGGGACAGAGGTATGGGGACTGAA.

This clone came up many times. Coverage ceases 3 residues before the CDR3 finishes, and the germline J gene fills in the end. J is TRBJ1-4 and V is TRBV5-1; tentatively, D is TRBD1 (5 bases). Germline-derived CDR1 and CDR2 are SGHRS and YFSETQ. Trimming left V 1 base short and J 7 bases short, with 11 bases between. CDR3 length: 14 residues. CDR3 DNA, as far as it was read: TGCGCCAGCAGCTTGAGCACAGGTCTTGAAAAA. The encoded protein is CASSLSTGLEK. The entire CDR3 reads CASSLSTGLEKLFF.

This clone was counted many times. This CDR3 reads CASSLEAGQGNSPLHF. The sequenced CDR3 bases are TGTGCCAGCAGCTTGGAAGCGGGACAGGGCAATTCACCC. The chain has TRBV5-4 and TRBJ1-6, with 9 bases that match TRBD1. The read halts 3 residues ahead of the CDR3 end, with the missing end drawn from the germline J gene. The CDR3 spans 16 residues. The V and J ends lost 0 bases and 7 bases, in that order; junction bases with no gene match: 5. In germline, CDR1 is SGHNT, CDR2 YYREEE (reference sequence).

This clone was counted at least ten times. The read is 3 residues too short to cover the CDR3 end, so that end is filled in from the germline J gene. The chain combines TRBV7-7 with TRBJ2-2, with 11 nucleotides matching TRBD1. Losses at the gene ends were 5 bases for V and 6 bases for J; bases not matched to a gene: 8. This CDR3 region has 16 residues. The germline CDR1 and CDR2 sequences are SSHAT and FNYEAQ (reference sequence). The CDR3 DNA, read in part, is TGTGCCAGCAGCGATGGGACAGGGGGAGGTGCCGGGGAG. The encoded protein is CASSDGTGGGAGE. The complete CDR3 protein is CASSDGTGGGAGELFF. The full variable domain, its missing parts supplied by reference TRBV7-7 and TRBJ2-2, is GAGVSQSPRYKVTKRGQDVTLRCDPISSHATLYWYQQALGQGPEFLTYFNYEAQPDKSGLPSDRFSAERPEGSISTLTIQRTEQRDSAMYRCASSDGTGGGAGELFFGEGSRLTVL.

The table lists this clone with many counts. Sequencing ends 3 residues short of the CDR3 end; the germline J gene provides the rest. This chain joins TRBV9 and TRBJ1-5; D is unresolved. The V end was cut by 10 bases, the J end by 7 bases, with 18 bases between. CDR3 length: 13 amino acids. From germline, CDR1 is SGDLS and CDR2 YYNGEE. The sequenced part of the CDR3 DNA is TGTGCCCCCCGCCCCACAAGTATCCAGCCC. Its protein is CAPRPTSIQP. The CDR3 as a whole reads CAPRPTSIQPQHF.

Many counts were recorded for this clone. The CDR3 bases that were read are TGCAGTGCTAGACCCCGAAGACAGGGTGGAGAAAAA. Translating it yields CSARPRRQGGEK. The CDR3 in its entirety is CSARPRRQGGEKLFF. The chain combines TRBV20-1 with TRBJ1-4; 7 nucleotides line up with TRBD1. The DNA ends 3 residues before the CDR3 does, and the rest of the CDR3 is filled in from the germline J gene. The germline gives CDR1 DFQATT, CDR2 SNEGSKA (reference sequence). The CDR3 contains 15 residues. Trimming removed 2 bases from V and 8 bases from J; junction bases left unmatched: 11.

This clone was observed many times. The missing CDR3 end, 3 residues past where the read stops, is filled in from the germline J gene. This chain connects TRBV20-1 to TRBJ2-2, with D hard to call. The V end was cut by 3 bases, the J end by 2 bases, with 7 bases between. CDR3 length: 13 residues. Germline-derived CDR1 and CDR2 are DFQATT and SNEGSKA (reference sequence). The part of the CDR3 DNA that was read is TGCAGTGCTAGCCTACCCAACACCGGGGAG. Translation: CSASLPNTGE. The CDR3 reads in full as CSASLPNTGELFF.

This clone came up many times. The read ends 3 residues before the CDR3 terminus; that terminus is restored from the germline J gene. The chain recombines TRBV24-1 with TRBJ2-7; D gene uncertain. CDR1 and CDR2 (germline): KGHDR, SFDVKD. The CDR3 totals 11 residues. V was trimmed by 4 bases and J by 3 bases, leaving 3 bases between them. The covered CDR3 bases are TGTGCCACCAGTGACAACTACGAG. This gives the protein CATSDNYE. The full CDR3 is CATSDNYEQYF.

There are many counts of this clone. Sequencing ends 3 residues short of the CDR3 end; the germline J gene provides the rest. V and J are TRBV20-1 and TRBJ2-4, with TRBD1 as a possible D gene (6 bases). The CDR3 runs 13 residues. In germline, CDR1 is DFQATT, CDR2 SNEGSKA (reference sequence). CDR3 DNA, as far as it was read: TGCAGTGCTAGAGAGGGCAGGGGCTATGGT. Its protein is CSAREGRGYG. From start to end, the CDR3 is CSAREGRGYGQYF.

This clone came up many times. Read sequence stops 3 residues before the CDR3 end, and the germline J gene provides the missing end. The chain combines TRBV7-8 with TRBJ1-4; TRBD1 is a possible D gene (5 bases). V was pared by 5 bases and J by 7 bases, with 17 bases between. The CDR3 extends over 15 amino acids. Germline CDR1 reads SGHVS; CDR2 reads FQNEAQ. The CDR3 region is CASSPRSGVSEKLFF. The DNA read from the CDR3 is TGTGCCAGCAGCCCCCGCTCGGGGGTAAGTGAAAAA.

Regarding this clone: The read ends 3 residues early relative to the CDR3; the germline J gene fills the gap. J is TRBJ1-1 and V is TRBV19; tentative D call: TRBD1 (6 bases). The germline V gene encodes CDR1 LNHDA and CDR2 SQIVND (reference sequence). The CDR3 runs to 15 residues. Trimming took off 6 bases at V and 3 bases at J, with 17 bases between the two ends. CDR3: CASSHGGGAYTEAFF. The covered CDR3 bases are TGTGCCAGTAGCCACGGAGGGGGGGCATACACTGAA.

This clone appeared a few times. CDR3 DNA, as far as it was read: TGTGCCAGTAGTACTACAGGGTTGGCAAATCAGCCC. Translated, it gives CASSTTGLANQP. In full, the CDR3 is CASSTTGLANQPAFF. The chain carries TRBV19 and TRBJ1-1; D is possibly TRBD1 (6 bases). The CDR3 end is not reached by the read, which stops 3 residues before it; the germline J gene fills it in. Germline-derived CDR1 and CDR2 are LNHDA and SQIVND (reference sequence). This CDR3 is built from 15 residues.

This clone was counted ten times or more. The sequenced fragment ends 3 residues before the CDR3 boundary, so the rest is inferred from the germline J gene. V usage is TRBV5-1 and J usage is TRBJ2-1; D perhaps matches TRBD2 (6 bases). Looked up from germline, CDR1 is SGHRS and CDR2 is YFSETQ. This CDR3 has 17 amino acids. V lost 0 bases to trimming and J lost 8 bases, with 21 bases between them. CDR3 loop: CASSLDVAGTGRDEQFF. The DNA read from the CDR3 is TGCGCCAGCAGCTTGGACGTCGCGGGGACGGGGCGGGATGAG.

This clone was seen many times. Sequencing ends 3 residues short of the CDR3 end; the germline J gene provides the rest. This chain connects TRBV7-2 to TRBJ2-1, with 9 nucleotides matching TRBD1. Germline loops: CDR1 SGHTA, CDR2 FQGNSA. There are 15 residues in the CDR3. Unmatched junction bases numbered 3, after V lost 2 bases and J lost 4 bases. The CDR3 is CASSLRDRAYNEQFF. The CDR3 bases that were read are TGTGCCAGCAGCTTACGGGACAGGGCTTACAATGAG. Variable domain in full (rest from reference TRBV7-2 and TRBJ2-1): GAGVSQSPSNKVTEKGKDVELRCDPISGHTALYWYRQSLGQGLEFLIYFQGNSAPDKSGLPSDRFSAERTGGSVSTLTIQRTQQEDSAVYLCASSLRDRAYNEQFFGPGTRLTVL.

This clone was counted at least ten times. The read gets to within 3 residues of the CDR3 end, and the germline J gene fills in the rest. The J gene is TRBJ2-3, the V gene TRBV5-4; 8 nucleotides align to TRBD2. The CDR3 is 15 residues long. The J segment lost 1 base and the V segment lost 1 base, leaving 2 bases of the junction unmatched. Looked up from germline, CDR1 is SGHNT and CDR2 is YYREEE (reference sequence). The covered CDR3 bases are TGTGCCAGCAGCTTGTACGGGGGGGGCACAGATACG. Protein: CASSLYGGGTDT. The entire CDR3 protein reads CASSLYGGGTDTQYF.

This clone has ten or more counts. The CDR3 end is not reached by the read, which stops 3 residues before it; the germline J gene fills it in. The chain recombines TRBV4-2 with TRBJ1-2; D uncertain. The V gene's germline CDR1 is LGHNA and CDR2 YNFKEQ. This CDR3 comprises 13 residues. The DNA read from the CDR3 is TGTGCCAGCAGCCAAGAAAACTTACGAGGC. It is translated as CASSQENLRG. The entire CDR3 protein reads CASSQENLRGYTF.

This clone was picked up many times. The CDR3 end falls 3 residues outside the read, so it is completed with the germline J gene. The chain couples TRBV20-1 to TRBJ2-1; 7 bases map to TRBD2. V was clipped by 1 base and J by 9 bases; unmatched bases: 21. The CDR3 contains 18 residues. CDR1 and CDR2 from the germline V gene are DFQATT and SNEGSKA (reference sequence). The part of the CDR3 DNA that was read is TGCAGTGCTAGAGGACAGCCCAGCGGGATGGGGCCAGGATTTGAG. Encoded protein: CSARGQPSGMGPGFE. The whole CDR3 sequence is CSARGQPSGMGPGFEQFF.

This clone was recorded many times. The CDR3 end lies 3 residues beyond the end of the read and is filled in from the germline J gene. The chain uses TRBV7-9 and TRBJ1-4; D perhaps matches TRBD1 (5 bases). The CDR3 is 14 amino acids. Germline-derived CDR1 and CDR2 are SEHNR and FQNEAQ (reference sequence). With 4 bases removed from V and 4 bases from J, the gap between germline ends came to 10 bases. The DNA read from the CDR3 is TGTGCCAGCAGCTCCGGGACTCTTAATGAAAAA. As protein: CASSSGTLNEK. The whole CDR3 is CASSSGTLNEKLFF.

This clone was recorded at least ten times. Coverage ceases 3 residues before the CDR3 finishes, and the germline J gene fills in the end. This sequence joins TRBV20-1 and TRBJ1-5; D is perhaps TRBD1 (6 bases). Trimming pared 6 bases from V and 6 bases from J, leaving 12 bases between. The germline gives CDR1 DFQATT, CDR2 SNEGSKA (reference sequence). There are 12 residues in the CDR3. The CDR3 bases that were read are TGCAGTGCAAGGGGGGGAGGTCAGCCC. As protein: CSARGGGQP. The complete CDR3 protein is CSARGGGQPQHF.

The table lists this clone with many counts. Read data end 3 residues before the CDR3 end; the end is taken from the germline J gene. The chain uses TRBV11-2 and TRBJ1-2, with 11 bases fitting TRBD1. The CDR3 length is 14 residues. Germline lookup yields CDR1 SGHAT and CDR2 FQNNGV. CDR3 DNA, as far as it was read: TGTGCCAGCAGCTCGGACAGGGGGCAGGGGGGC. Amino acids: CASSSDRGQGG. The full CDR3 is CASSSDRGQGGYTF.

This clone was counted ten times or more. The CDR3 end is not reached by the read, which stops 3 residues before it; the germline J gene fills it in. This chain joins TRBV10-3 and TRBJ1-1, with D perhaps TRBD1 (5 bases). The CDR3 consists of 13 residues. V was clipped by 3 bases and J by 6 bases, with 11 bases between them. The germline gives CDR1 ENHRY, CDR2 SYGVKD. The CDR3: CAISDVREAEAFF. CDR3 bases read: TGTGCCATCAGTGATGTCAGGGAGGCTGAA.

This clone was seen many times. The observed sequence ends 3 residues before the CDR3 terminus, with the missing tail filled in from the germline J gene. The gene calls are TRBV20-1 and TRBJ2-7; 8 bases are shared with TRBD1. The V segment lost 6 bases and the J segment 6 bases; nucleotides outside the gene matches: 4. CDR3 size: 11 residues. In germline, CDR1 is DFQATT, CDR2 SNEGSKA (reference sequence). The CDR3 loop is CSARTGTEQYF. CDR3 bases read: TGCAGTGCCAGGACAGGGACCGAG.

This clone was detected ten times or more. The read ends 3 residues early relative to the CDR3; the germline J gene fills the gap. The chain uses TRBV5-4 and TRBJ1-5, with 7 positions matching TRBD1. V dropped 4 bases and J dropped 3; count of bases not matched to a gene: 10. The length of the CDR3 is 16 residues. CDR1 and CDR2 from the germline V gene are SGHNT and YYREEE (reference sequence). This CDR3 is CASSVWDSPTNQPQHF. CDR3 DNA, as far as it was read: TGTGCCAGCAGCGTTTGGGACAGCCCGACCAATCAGCCC.

This clone was seen ten or more times. The CDR3 extends 3 residues past the end of the read, so its final part is completed from the germline J gene. This chain joins TRBV18 and TRBJ1-1; D unclear. Trimming cost V 0 bases and J 1 base, with 18 bases left between them. Germline assignment: CDR1 KGHSH and CDR2 LQKENI. This CDR3 has 18 residues. The part of the CDR3 DNA that was read is TGTGCCAGCTCACCACCTTTTAGGCTCTCACCGGGGAACACTGAA. Its protein is CASSPPFRLSPGNTE. The complete CDR3 reads CASSPPFRLSPGNTEAFF.

At least ten counts were recorded for this clone. The read halts 3 residues ahead of the CDR3 end, with the missing end drawn from the germline J gene. The chain carries TRBV19 and TRBJ1-1; TRBD1 agrees at 7 bases. The CDR3 runs 14 residues. The germline V gene has CDR1 LNHDA and CDR2 SQIVND (reference sequence). J was trimmed by 0 bases and V by 6 bases; bases with no gene match: 4. Here the CDR3 reads CASRPGQMNTEAFF. Incomplete CDR3 DNA: TGTGCCAGTAGGCCGGGACAGATGAACACTGAA. The whole variable domain, remainder taken from reference TRBV19 and TRBJ1-1, is DGGITQSPKYLFRKEGQNVTLSCEQNLNHDAMYWYRQDPGQGLRLIYYSQIVNDFQKGDIAEGYSVSREKKESFPLTVTSAQKNPTAFYLCASRPGQMNTEAFFGQGTRLTVV.

This clone was found many times. The read finishes 3 residues shy of the CDR3 end, and the germline J gene is used to complete it. This rearrangement joins TRBV12-3 or TRBV12-4 to TRBJ1-5, with 8 bases lining up with TRBD1. The CDR3 covers 13 residues. This CDR3 reads CASSSGQGLPQHF. Partial CDR3 DNA: TGTGCCAGCAGTTCAGGACAGGGACTTCCC.

This clone was observed many times. Sequencing ends 3 residues short of the CDR3 end; the germline J gene provides the rest. The chain combines TRBV19 with TRBJ1-1; TRBD1 aligns across 7 bases. Trimming took 6 bases from V and 1 from J; bases not matched to a gene: 8. Germline lookup yields CDR1 LNHDA and CDR2 SQIVND (reference sequence). CDR3 length equals 15 residues. Incomplete CDR3 DNA: TGTGCCAGTAGCCTCCGGAGGGGGCCGAACACTGAA. This gives the protein CASSLRRGPNTE. The full CDR3 sequence reads CASSLRRGPNTEAFF.